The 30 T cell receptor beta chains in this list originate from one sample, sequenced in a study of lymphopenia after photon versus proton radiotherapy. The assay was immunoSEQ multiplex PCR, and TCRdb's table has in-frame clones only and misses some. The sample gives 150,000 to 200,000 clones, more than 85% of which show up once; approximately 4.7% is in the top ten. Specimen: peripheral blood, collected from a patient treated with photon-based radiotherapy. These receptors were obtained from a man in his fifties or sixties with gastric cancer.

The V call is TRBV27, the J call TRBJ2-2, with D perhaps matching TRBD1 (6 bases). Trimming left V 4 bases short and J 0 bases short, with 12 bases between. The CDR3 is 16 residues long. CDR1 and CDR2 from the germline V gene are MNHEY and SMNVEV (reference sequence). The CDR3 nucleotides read TGTGCCAGCAGTTCGGAGCAGGGGCCGAACACCGGGGAGCTGTTTTTT. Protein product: CASSSEQGPNTGELFF.

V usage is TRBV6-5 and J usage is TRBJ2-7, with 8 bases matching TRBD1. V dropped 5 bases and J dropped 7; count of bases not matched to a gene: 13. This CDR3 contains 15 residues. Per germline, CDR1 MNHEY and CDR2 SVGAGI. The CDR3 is CASSTTTGVLREQYF. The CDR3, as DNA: TGTGCCAGCAGTACCACGACAGGGGTTTTGAGGGAGCAGTACTTC.

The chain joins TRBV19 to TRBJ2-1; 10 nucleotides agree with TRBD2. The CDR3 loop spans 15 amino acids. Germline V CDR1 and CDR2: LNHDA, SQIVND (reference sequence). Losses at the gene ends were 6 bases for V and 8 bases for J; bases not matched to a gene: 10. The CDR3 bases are TGTGCCAGTAGGGGGACTAGCGCGTCCTGGGATGAGCAGTTCTTC. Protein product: CASRGTSASWDEQFF.

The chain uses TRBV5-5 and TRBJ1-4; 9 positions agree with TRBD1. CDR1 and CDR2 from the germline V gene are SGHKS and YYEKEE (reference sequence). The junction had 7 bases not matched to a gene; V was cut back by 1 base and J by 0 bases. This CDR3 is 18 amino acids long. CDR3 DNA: TGTGCCAGCAGCTTGAAACAGGGGGCCATCTCAACTAATGAAAAACTGTTTTTT. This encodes CASSLKQGAISTNEKLFF.

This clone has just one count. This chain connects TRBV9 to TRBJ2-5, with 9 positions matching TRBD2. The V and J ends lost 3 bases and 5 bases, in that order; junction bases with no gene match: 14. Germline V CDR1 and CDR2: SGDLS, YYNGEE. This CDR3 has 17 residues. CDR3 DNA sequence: TGTGCCAGCAGCGCCCGGTCGCTAGCGGGATCTCGGGAGACCCAGTACTTC. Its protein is CASSARSLAGSRETQYF.

Here the CDR3 reads CASRGQGAGETQYF. DNA of the CDR3: TGTGCCAGTAGGGGACAGGGGGCTGGGGAGACCCAGTACTTC. This rearrangement joins TRBV19 to TRBJ2-5; 12 bases are shared with TRBD1. Germline lookup yields CDR1 LNHDA and CDR2 SQIVND (reference sequence). The CDR3 has 14 amino acids. Trimming took 6 bases from V and 5 from J; bases not matched to a gene: 4. Based on the CDR3 plus reference TRBV19 and TRBJ2-5, the full variable domain is DGGITQSPKYLFRKEGQNVTLSCEQNLNHDAMYWYRQDPGQGLRLIYYSQIVNDFQKGDIAEGYSVSREKKESFPLTVTSAQKNPTAFYLCASRGQGAGETQYFGPGTRLLVL.

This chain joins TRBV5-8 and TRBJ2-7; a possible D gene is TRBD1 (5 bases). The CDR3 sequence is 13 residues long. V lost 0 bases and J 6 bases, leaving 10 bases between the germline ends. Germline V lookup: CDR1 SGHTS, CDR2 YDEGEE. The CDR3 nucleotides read TGTGCCAGCAGCTTGGATCAGGGCGCCGAGCAGTACTTC. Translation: CASSLDQGAEQYF.

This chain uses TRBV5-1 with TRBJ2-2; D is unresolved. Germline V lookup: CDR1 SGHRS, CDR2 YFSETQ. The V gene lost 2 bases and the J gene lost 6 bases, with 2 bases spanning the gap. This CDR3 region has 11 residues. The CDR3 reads CASSLPGELFF. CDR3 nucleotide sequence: TGCGCCAGCAGCTTACCCGGGGAGCTGTTTTTT.

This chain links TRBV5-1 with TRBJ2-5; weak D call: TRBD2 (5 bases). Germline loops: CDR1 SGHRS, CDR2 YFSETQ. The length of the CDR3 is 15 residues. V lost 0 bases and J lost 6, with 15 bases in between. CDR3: CASSLALRDGQTQYF. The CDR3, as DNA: TGCGCCAGCAGCTTGGCTTTGAGGGATGGACAGACCCAGTACTTC.

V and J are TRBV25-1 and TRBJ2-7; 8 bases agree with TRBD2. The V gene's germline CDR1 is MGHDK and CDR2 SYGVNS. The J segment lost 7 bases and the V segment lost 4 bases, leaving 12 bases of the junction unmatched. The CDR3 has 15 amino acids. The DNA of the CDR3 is TGTGCCAGCAGTGGCCCCGGGACTAGGGCAGGTGAGCAGTACTTC. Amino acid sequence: CASSGPGTRAGEQYF.

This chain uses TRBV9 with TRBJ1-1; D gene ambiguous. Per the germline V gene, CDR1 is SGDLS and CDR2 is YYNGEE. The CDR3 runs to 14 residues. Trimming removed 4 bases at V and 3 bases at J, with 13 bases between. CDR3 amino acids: CASSPRETYTEAFF. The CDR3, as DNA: TGTGCCAGCAGCCCAAGAGAAACTTACACTGAAGCTTTCTTT.

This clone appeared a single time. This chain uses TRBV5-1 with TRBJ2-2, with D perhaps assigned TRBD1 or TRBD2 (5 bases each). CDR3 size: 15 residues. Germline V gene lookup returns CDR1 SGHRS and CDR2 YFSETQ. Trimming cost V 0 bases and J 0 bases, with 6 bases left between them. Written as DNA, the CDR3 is TGCGCCAGCAGCTTGGGAGGGGCGAACACCGGGGAGCTGTTTTTT. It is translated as CASSLGGANTGELFF.

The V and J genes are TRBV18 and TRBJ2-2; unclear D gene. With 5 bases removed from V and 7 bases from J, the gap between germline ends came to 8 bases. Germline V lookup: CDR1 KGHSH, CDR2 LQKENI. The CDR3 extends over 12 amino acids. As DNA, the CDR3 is TGTGCCAGCTCAATTATCGGCGGGGAGCTGTTTTTT. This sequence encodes CASSIIGGELFF.

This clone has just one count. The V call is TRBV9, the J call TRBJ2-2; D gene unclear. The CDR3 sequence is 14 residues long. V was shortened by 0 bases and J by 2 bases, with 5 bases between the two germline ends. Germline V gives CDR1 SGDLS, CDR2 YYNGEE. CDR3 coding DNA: TGTGCCAGCAGCGTAGCCAGAAACACCGGGGAGCTGTTTTTT. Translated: CASSVARNTGELFF.

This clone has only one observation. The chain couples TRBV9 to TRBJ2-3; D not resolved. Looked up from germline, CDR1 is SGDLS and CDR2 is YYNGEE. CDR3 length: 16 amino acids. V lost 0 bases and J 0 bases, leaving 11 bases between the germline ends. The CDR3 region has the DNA TGTGCCAGCAGCGTAGAGGCGTACCCTAGCACAGATACGCAGTATTTT. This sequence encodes CASSVEAYPSTDTQYF.

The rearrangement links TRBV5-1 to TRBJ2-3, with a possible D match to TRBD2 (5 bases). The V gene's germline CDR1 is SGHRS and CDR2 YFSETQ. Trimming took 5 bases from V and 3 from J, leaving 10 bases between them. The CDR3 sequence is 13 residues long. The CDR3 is CASRVPGTDTQYF. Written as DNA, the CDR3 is TGCGCCAGCAGGGTACCGGGGACAGATACGCAGTATTTT.

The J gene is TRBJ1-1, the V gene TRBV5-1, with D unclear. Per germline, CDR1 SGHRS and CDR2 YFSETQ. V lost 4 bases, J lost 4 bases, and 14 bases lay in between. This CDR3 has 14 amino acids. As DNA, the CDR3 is TGCGCCAGCAGCGTACAGCCGGGGAGCACTGAAGCTTTCTTT. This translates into CASSVQPGSTEAFF.

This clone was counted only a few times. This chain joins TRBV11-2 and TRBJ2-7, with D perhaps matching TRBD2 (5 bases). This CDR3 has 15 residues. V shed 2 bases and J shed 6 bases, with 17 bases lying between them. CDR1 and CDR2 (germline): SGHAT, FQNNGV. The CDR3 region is CASSLRQTRTGEQYF. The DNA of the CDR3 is TGTGCCAGCAGCTTACGGCAAACTAGAACCGGCGAGCAGTACTTC.

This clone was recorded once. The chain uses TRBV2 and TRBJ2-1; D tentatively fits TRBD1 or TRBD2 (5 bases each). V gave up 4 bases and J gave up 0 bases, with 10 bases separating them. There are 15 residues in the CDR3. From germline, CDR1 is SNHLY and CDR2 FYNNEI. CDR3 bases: TGTGCCAGCAGTGTACGGGGCAACTCCTACAATGAGCAGTTCTTC. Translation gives CASSVRGNSYNEQFF. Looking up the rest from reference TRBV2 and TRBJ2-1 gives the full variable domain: EPEVTQTPSHQVTQMGQEVILRCVPISNHLYFYWYRQILGQKVEFLVSFYNNEISEKSEIFDDQFSVERPDGSNFTLKIRSTKLEDSAMYFCASSVRGNSYNEQFFGPGTRLTVL.

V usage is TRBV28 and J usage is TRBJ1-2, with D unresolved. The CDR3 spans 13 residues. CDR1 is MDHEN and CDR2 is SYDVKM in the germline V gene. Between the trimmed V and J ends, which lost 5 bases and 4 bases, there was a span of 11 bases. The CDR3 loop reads CASSPSKGYGYTF. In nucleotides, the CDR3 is TGTGCCAGCAGTCCCTCTAAGGGCTATGGCTACACCTTC.

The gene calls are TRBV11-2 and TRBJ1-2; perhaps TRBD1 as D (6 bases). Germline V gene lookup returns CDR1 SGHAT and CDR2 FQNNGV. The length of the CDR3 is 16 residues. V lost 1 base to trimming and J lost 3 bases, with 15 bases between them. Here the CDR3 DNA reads TGTGCCAGCAGCTTAGGGGCCGGGACATGGGACTATGGCTACACCTTC. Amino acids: CASSLGAGTWDYGYTF.

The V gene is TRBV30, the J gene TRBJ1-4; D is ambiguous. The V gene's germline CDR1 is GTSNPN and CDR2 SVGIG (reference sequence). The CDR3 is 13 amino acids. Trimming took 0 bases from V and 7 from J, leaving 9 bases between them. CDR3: CAWSVSLAEKLFF. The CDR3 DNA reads TGTGCCTGGAGTGTATCGTTGGCTGAAAAACTGTTTTTT.

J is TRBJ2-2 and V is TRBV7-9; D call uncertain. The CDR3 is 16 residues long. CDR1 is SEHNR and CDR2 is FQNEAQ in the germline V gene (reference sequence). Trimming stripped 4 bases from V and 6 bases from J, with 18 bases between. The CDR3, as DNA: TGTGCCAGCAGCTCACCTAGAAGGTCAAGGGCCGGGGAGCTGTTTTTT. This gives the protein CASSSPRRSRAGELFF.

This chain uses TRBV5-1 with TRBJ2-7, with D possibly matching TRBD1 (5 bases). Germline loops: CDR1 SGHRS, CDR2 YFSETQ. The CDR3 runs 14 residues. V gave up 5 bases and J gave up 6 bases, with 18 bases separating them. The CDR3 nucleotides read TGCGCCAGCAGGTCGTCTGGGGCCTCTATCGAGCAGTACTTC. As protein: CASRSSGASIEQYF.

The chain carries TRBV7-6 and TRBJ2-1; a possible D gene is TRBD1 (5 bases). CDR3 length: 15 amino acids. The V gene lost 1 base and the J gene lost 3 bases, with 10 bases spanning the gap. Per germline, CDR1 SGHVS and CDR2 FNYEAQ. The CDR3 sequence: CASSLDPQDYNEQFF. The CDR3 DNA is TGTGCCAGCAGCTTAGACCCACAGGACTACAATGAGCAGTTCTTC. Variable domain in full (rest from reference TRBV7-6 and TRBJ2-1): GAGVSQSPRYKVTKRGQDVALRCDPISGHVSLYWYRQALGQGPEFLTYFNYEAQQDKSGLPNDRFSAERPEGSISTLTIQRTEQRDSAMYRCASSLDPQDYNEQFFGPGTRLTVL.

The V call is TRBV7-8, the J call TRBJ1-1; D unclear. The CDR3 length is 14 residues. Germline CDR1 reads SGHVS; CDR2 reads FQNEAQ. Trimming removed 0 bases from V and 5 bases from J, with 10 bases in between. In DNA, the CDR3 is TGTGCCAGCAGCTTAGCCTTGCTGGGGACTGAAGCTTTCTTT. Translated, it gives CASSLALLGTEAFF.

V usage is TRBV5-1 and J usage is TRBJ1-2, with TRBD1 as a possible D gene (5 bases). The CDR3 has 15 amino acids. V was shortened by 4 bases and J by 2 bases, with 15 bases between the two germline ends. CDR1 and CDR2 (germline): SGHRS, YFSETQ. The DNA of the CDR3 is TGCGCCAGCAGCATTTCCGGGACCTCCAACTATGGCTACACCTTC. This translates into CASSISGTSNYGYTF.

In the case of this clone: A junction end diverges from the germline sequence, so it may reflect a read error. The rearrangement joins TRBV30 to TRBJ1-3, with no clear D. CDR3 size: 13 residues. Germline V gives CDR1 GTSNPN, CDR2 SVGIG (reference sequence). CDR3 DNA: TGTGCTTGGACGGTGAACTCTGGAAACACCATATATTTT. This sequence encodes CAWTVNSGNTIYF.

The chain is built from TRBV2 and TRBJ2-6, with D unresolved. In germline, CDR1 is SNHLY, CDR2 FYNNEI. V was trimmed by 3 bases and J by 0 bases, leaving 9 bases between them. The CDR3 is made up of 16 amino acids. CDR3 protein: CASSDGLVSGANVLTF. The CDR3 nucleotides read TGTGCCAGCAGTGACGGCCTAGTCTCTGGGGCCAACGTCCTGACTTTC.

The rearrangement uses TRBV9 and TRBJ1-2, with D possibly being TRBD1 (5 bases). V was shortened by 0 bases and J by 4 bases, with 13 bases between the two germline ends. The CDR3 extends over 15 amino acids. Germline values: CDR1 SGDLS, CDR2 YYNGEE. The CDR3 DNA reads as TGTGCCAGCAGCGTAGTTCCCGGGGGGGGCTATGGCTACACCTTC. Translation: CASSVVPGGGYGYTF.